This TCR beta chain was identified in a study of cytomegalovirus exposure and HLA in healthy donors. Study-wide findings and caveats: In a later analysis, TCR beta V- and J-gene trimming was associated with a missense DCLRE1C variant.

PCR amplification relied on 60 Vbeta primers (plus 13 Jbeta primers). Profiling relied on immunoSEQ multiplex PCR, and the TCRdb table lists in-frame clones only, not all of them. The sample yields about 95,000 clones, around 81% seen once. With regard to this clone: Its antigen is currently unknown.

The germline V gene encodes CDR1 SGDLS and CDR2 YYNGEE. This CDR3 has 17 amino acids. V shed 3 bases, J shed 0 bases, and the junction held 9 bases outside the gene matches. The J gene is TRBJ2-1, the V gene TRBV9; 7 bases map to TRBD2. Input material: PBMCs. This sequence was found in a woman in her sixties or seventies in good health and CMV-seropositive. Here the CDR3 reads CASSASGAGVSYNEQFF. The DNA of the CDR3 is TGTGCCAGCAGCGCTTCCGGGGCGGGAGTCTCCTACAATGAGCAGTTCTTC. The full variable domain, with the rest looked up from reference TRBV9 and TRBJ2-1, is DSGVTQTPKHLITATGQRVTLRCSPRSGDLSVYWYQQSLDQGLQFLIQYYNGEERAKGNILERFSAQQFPDLHSELNLSSLELGDSALYFCASSASGAGVSYNEQFFGPGTRLTVL.